The entry below describes one T cell receptor (beta chain). Its antigen is still unknown. Sequencing used cDNA as its template, made by extracting RNA and reverse transcribing it. Produced via immunoSEQ multiplex PCR; TCRdb's table is partial and in-frame only. The table has about 200,000 clones, around three fifths seen once. The data belong to a study of CD8+ T cells in alopecia areata. The study's findings and limits: Besides other cells, scalp samples also yield sequences of resident alphabeta T cells from normal skin.

Germline CDR1 reads MGHRA; CDR2 reads YSYEKL. This CDR3 spans 14 amino acids. Trimming left V 3 bases short and J 2 bases short, with 8 bases between. The material sequenced was CD8+ T cells sorted from blood. The source of this sequence is a human donor in good health. V usage is TRBV4-1 and J usage is TRBJ1-5; D is undetermined. CDR3 DNA: TGCGCCAGCAGCCACGCCTGGGGCAATCAGCCCCAGCATTTT. Protein product: CASSHAWGNQPQHF.